This TCR beta chain originates from a study of cytomegalovirus exposure and HLA in healthy donors (TCRdb year 2017). In terms of the full investigation: An earlier analysis of approximately 640 of the donors reported 276 Gb of sequence data and 100 million to 140 million unique TCR beta sequences from roughly 200 million T cells. Roughly 320 gigabases of sequencing data and around 80 million unique TCR sequences made up an early release that covered 500 to 700 HLA-typed donors. Of the roughly 410 genotyped donors, approximately 80% were placed in the genetic ancestry cluster associated with self-reported Caucasian donors. The study aimed to test whether cataloging public T cell receptors could reveal signatures of past pathogen exposure. Using immunosequencing, the study profiled T cell repertoires from 500 to 800 subjects and related those repertoires to cytomegalovirus serostatus. Besides the first cohort of roughly 700 subjects, a separate validation cohort made up of over 95 different subjects was used. High-throughput TCR immunosequencing, statistical association of individual TCRs with disease status, and machine learning were combined to predict cytomegalovirus infection status. A later analysis re-analyzed previously published TCR beta repertoires from 500 to 700 donors and added high-resolution HLA genotyping to study TCR occurrence patterns. The later analysis used no new phenotypic data to find candidate immune exposures, relying instead on TCR beta sequences and their occurrence across donors. An earlier analysis of some 600 of the donors applied high-throughput TCR beta sequencing to assess whether each TCR beta V gene segment acted as functional or pseudogenic. Donor age, sex, ethnicity and CMV serostatus were compiled together with the repertoire data. A later genetic analysis used genome-wide SNP genotypes for 398 of the 666 donors, treating that subset as a discovery cohort. Every discovery cohort repertoire had been produced on one sequencing platform. Class I and class II HLA loci were covered by the typing at four-digit resolution. Typing coverage differed by locus: A, B, C, DRB1 and DQB1 were typed in roughly 620-630 donors, DQA1 in approximately 520, DPA1 in 600 to 610, and DPB1 in 450 to 480. Several DR-DQ haplotypes were treated as single units for association and clustering because of strong linkage in the cohort. On average, 235,054 unique TCR beta nucleotide sequences were sequenced per donor among 300 to 500 genotyped donors of the cohort, with about 19% of those sequences being non-productive. Findings and caveats that apply to the study as a whole: Correlated functional status among segregating V segments might reflect linkage disequilibrium, but an unknown experimental factor could not be ruled out. Across donors, most TCR sequences were observed very rarely, whereas some public TCRs were present in many individuals. Because counts were too low, about 18 rarely observed V segments, including chromosome 9 orphons, were excluded from the earlier analysis of fewer than 650 of the donors. A further reported finding was that TCR beta sequences accurately predicted the HLA-A and HLA-B alleles for most subjects in the first cohort. Some IMGT-functional V segments, including TRBV6-2 and TRBV6-3, could not be distinguished by the 87-base-pair reads and were therefore excluded. According to a later analysis, TCR association rates differed among HLA loci, with DRB1 alleles showing the most associated TCRs and HLA-C alleles showing the fewest. Compared with equally common non-associated chains, HLA-associated TCR beta chains in a later analysis were more clonally expanded and had lower generation probabilities. According to a later genetic analysis, donors in an Asian-associated ancestry cluster had fewer N-insertions in productive TCRs than the approximately 650-donor mean. The classifier was reported to diagnose cytomegalovirus status with high specificity and sensitivity in both the original and validation cohorts. Sequencing depth was assumed to be roughly uniform across donors in the presence/absence analyses, though that assumption may not hold. In the study, approximately 150 TCR beta chains were listed as associated with cytomegalovirus. In a later analysis, around 17,000 TCR beta sequences were associated with specific HLA alleles at a false discovery rate of 0.05. This cohort had only TCR beta chains sequenced, and the lack of alpha or paired-chain data limited which features could be detected. Most CMV-associated TCR beta chains appeared to be HLA-restricted in a later analysis, and the HLA associations seemed to be driven largely by CMV exposure. An earlier analysis of roughly 570 of the donors showed that most TCR beta V segments appeared in productive rearrangements either about 90% or about 30% of the time, which broadly matched IMGT annotations. According to the authors, the approach could potentially be generalized to other disease states and immunological phenotypes. In a later analysis, several top co-occurrence clusters were reported to appear linked to parvovirus B19, influenza, CMV and Epstein-Barr virus. A few of the identified cytomegalovirus-associated TCR beta chains were confirmed in vitro to be specific for cytomegalovirus antigens. A cluster of highly shared sequence variants was judged likely to represent a technical artifact of the sequencing pipeline. Because some donors lacked HLA typing at each locus, the association tests relied only on the typed subset. When HLA alleles, especially DR and DQ, strongly co-occurred, attributing TCR associations to individual alleles was difficult. A later genetic analysis associated a missense DCLRE1C variant with V-gene and J-gene trimming of TCR beta chains, and an independent cohort replicated the association. Immune exposure information for the cohort was limited to CMV serostatus.

The CDR3 holds 15 amino acids from the cysteine to the phenylalanine. The kept DNA is CDR3 alone, 45 bases in frame from the first base. CDR1 and CDR2 are drawn from the germline V gene: LGHNA, YSLEER. A distance of 14 bases separates the germline ends of V and J, which lose 0 bases and 5 bases respectively. A word on this clone: It has no known antigen specificity. Within one base of it there is no much larger clone, and no base qualities were kept.

The library was made by the immunoSEQ multiplex PCR assay. A mixture of 60 forward primers for TCR Vbeta segments and 13 reverse primers for TCR Jbeta segments was used in the multiplex PCR. The CDR3 region of rearranged TCR beta genes was amplified from genomic DNA with a multiplex PCR assay. On the Illumina HiSeq System, the amplified TCR beta libraries were sequenced as 87-base-pair reads. From the authors' description of their analysis: A later analysis counted 75 million to 100 million unique TCR beta chains across the 666 repertoires, and around 12 million of these chains were shared by at least two donors. Raw reads were error-corrected and collapsed into unique sequences by a nearest-neighbor algorithm in which closely related sequences were merged to remove PCR and sequencing errors. To assign V, D and J gene segments, CDR3 sequences were aligned to IMGT reference sequences. For a sequence to be retained, at least a six-nucleotide match to both a V gene segment and a J gene segment was required. Rearrangements were classified as productive when the CDR3 lacked stop codons and remained in frame with V and J, and all other rearrangements were classified as non-productive. Following IMGT convention, CDR3 was defined as the stretch from the second conserved V-encoded cysteine up to the conserved J-encoded phenylalanine. The earlier analysis of 587 of the donors excluded sequences that lacked an unambiguous match to a single V gene segment. An earlier analysis of 587 of the donors called V segments functional above 56.7% productive rearrangements and segregating when the between-donor standard deviation exceeded 5%. To diagnose cytomegalovirus status from the catalog of TCR beta chain sequences, a statistical classification framework was built. V and J gene assignment, in a later analysis, came from comparing TCR nucleotide sequences with IMGT/GENE-DB human TR gene sequences. In a later analysis, CDR3 sequences and most-parsimonious VDJ recombination scenarios were assigned using the TCRdist pipeline. In a later analysis, every TCR beta chain was defined by the combination of its CDR3 amino acid sequence and its V-gene family, and reads without a unique V-gene family were dropped. As a way to deal with suspected cross-contamination and a sequencing artifact, a later analysis dropped hundreds of nucleotide sequences that were highly shared and had low generation probability. For each public chain, a later analysis derived a clonal expansion index from normalized ranks of inferred template counts within each repertoire. Generation probabilities in a later analysis came from a VDJ recombination model fitted to out-of-frame rearrangements, and those results were checked against IGoR. Hypergeometric tests were used in a later analysis to score TCR-TCR, TCR-HLA and TCR-CMV co-occurrence, with a repertoire-size bias correction applied to the TCR pairs. False discovery rates were estimated in a later analysis by permuting HLA or CMV assignments 20 times. In a later analysis, co-occurring TCRs were grouped using DBSCAN, with TCRdist sequence similarity added in when clustering inside HLA-allele-positive subsets. Co-occurrence clustering excluded repertoires with fewer than 30,000 or more than 120,000 public chains, plus five with anomalous nucleotide sharing. Imported from immuneACCESS, the table was reduced by TCRdb to in-frame sequences with V and J called. These copies leave out some clones; in studies compared against another copy, an unresolved V gene accounts for under half, and the cause of the remainder is not known. V and J calls and clone size follow that table, whereas D and trimming were derived from the DNA. Counted in this sample were about 190,000 clones; approximately 79% of them appeared once. Together, the top ten hold about 1.5% of the sample.

In total, roughly 670 healthy bone marrow donors made up the cohort. At the time of sampling, every cohort member was nominally healthy, though immune exposures that went unrecorded were likely present. The donor was CMV seronegative and belonged to the group of 320 or so seronegative cohort members. A peripheral blood sample was collected from each donor, and TCR beta sequencing was performed on peripheral blood mononuclear cells. Genomic DNA extraction from the blood cell samples was performed with the Qiagen DNeasy Blood Extraction Kit. The rearrangement joined TRBV4-3 to TRBJ2-7, with no confident D gene call. The sample was PBMCs. The TCR originated in a woman aged 18-29 years in good health and CMV-seronegative. The nucleotide sequence reads TGCGCCAGCAGCCAAGATTATCTACCGAGAGACGAGCAGTACTTC. Translated, this is CASSQDYLPRDEQYF.